This T cell receptor (beta chain) was identified during a study of OX40 agonist ivuxolimab in advanced cancers. The overall study: The patients received ivuxolimab by intravenous route every 2 weeks at 0.01 to 10 mg/kg.

Sequenced by immunoSEQ multiplex PCR; TCRdb stores in-frame clones only, minus some. Here the sample spans around 70,000 clones, 86% being singletons. CDR1 is LNHDA, CDR2 SQIVND, per germline (reference sequence). This CDR3 contains 14 residues. Trimming removed 1 base at V and 1 base at J, with 7 bases between. This TCR was recovered from an adult with an advanced solid tumor such as melanoma, head and neck, liver or kidney cancer. J is TRBJ1-1 and V is TRBV19, with unresolved D. Sequencing was performed on CD4+ or CD8+ T cells sorted from blood, taken in a trial of the OX40 agonist ivuxolimab. The CDR3 DNA is TGTGCCAGTAGTATAGGTAGTTCGAACACTGAAGCTTTCTTT. The encoded protein is CASSIGSSNTEAFF.